Here is one T cell receptor beta chain with its context. The antigen remains undetermined. Survey level was the resolution at which the v3.0 immunoSEQ assay ran. The method was immunoSEQ multiplex PCR; TCRdb's version includes in-frame clones alone and lacks a portion of them. The sample consists of 20,000 to 30,000 clones, roughly 79% of them appearing once. The J segment lost 9 bases and the V segment lost 0 bases, leaving 19 bases of the junction unmatched. The CDR3 is 18 residues long. Germline V gene sequence: CDR1 LGHNA, CDR2 YSLEER. The United States was where all participants with HIV were treated. This sample stems from a study of long-term antiretroviral therapy in people with HIV. The study, taken as a whole, reports: It was observed that HIV repertoires exhibited narrower CDR3 length ranges than controls.

The chain joins TRBV4-3 to TRBJ2-5; 7 bases match TRBD2. This sequence originates from a young woman with HIV. The sequencing used unsorted PBMCs, collected at the start of antiretroviral therapy, before treatment. The chain's CDR3 is CASSQDRLAGEFTLSQYF. CDR3 DNA: TGCGCCAGCAGCCAAGATAGGCTCGCGGGGGAGTTTACCTTGTCCCAGTACTTC.